What follows describes a single TCR beta chain. Antigen specificity is unknown. The data belong to a study of beta chain features in type 1 diabetes. As every portion of the isolated RNA was reverse transcribed, the sequencing read expressed TCRB transcripts. Only in-frame clones appear in the TCRdb table, and some are missing; sequencing was by immunoSEQ multiplex PCR. The sample consists of some 250,000 clones, approximately 11% of them appearing once. General observations from the study: In cDNA sequencing, cells with high TCR expression could be over-represented. Fewer insertions but more deletions were seen at VDJ junctions in type 1 diabetes patients. Type 1 diabetes patients had TCRB CDR3s that were shorter (moderately but significantly so) in all four CD4+ subsets.

The germline V gene has CDR1 SGHRS and CDR2 YFSETQ. Unmatched junction bases numbered 4, after V lost 4 bases and J lost 1 base. CDR3 length: 15 amino acids. Researchers reported sorting CD4+ naive, central memory, regulatory and stem cell-like memory cells via CD45RO/CCR7/CD25/CD127/CD95/CD27. The TCR comes from a man aged 30-40 years with type 1 diabetes. Sequenced input: naive CD4+ T cells from blood. This rearrangement joins TRBV5-1 to TRBJ2-2; 7 bases fit TRBD1. CDR3 sequence: CASSRRQGNTGELFF. Written as DNA, the CDR3 is TGCGCCAGCAGCCGGAGACAGGGGAACACCGGGGAGCTGTTTTTT.